This T cell receptor (beta chain) was recorded in a study of cytomegalovirus exposure and HLA in healthy donors. Whole-study context: Findings of an earlier analysis included 110 million or so unique TCR beta sequences from 170 million or so T cells. Study-wide results and caveats: In a later analysis, about 17,000 TCR beta sequences were associated with HLA alleles at 0.05 false discovery rate. A list of roughly 160 TCR beta chains associated with cytomegalovirus was given. High specificity and sensitivity for cytomegalovirus status were reported for the classifier.

About this clone: The antigen remains unidentified.

The primer mix had 60 Vbeta and 13 Jbeta primers. The protocol was immunoSEQ multiplex PCR, while the TCRdb copy is restricted to in-frame clones and leaves out a portion. The repertoire holds 190,000 or so clones, roughly four fifths seen once, with 1.6% in the top ten. This receptor was identified in a middle-aged man in good health and CMV-seronegative. The sample was PBMCs.

The CDR3 nucleotides are TGCGCCAGCAGCTGGATTGGGACAGGCAGCTCTGGAAACACCATATATTTT. Its translation is CASSWIGTGSSGNTIYF. The chain couples TRBV5-1 to TRBJ1-3; TRBD1 matches 8 bases. CDR1 is SGHRS, CDR2 YFSETQ, per germline. The CDR3 extends over 17 amino acids. With V trimmed by 3 bases and J by 0 bases, 8 bases remained unmatched.